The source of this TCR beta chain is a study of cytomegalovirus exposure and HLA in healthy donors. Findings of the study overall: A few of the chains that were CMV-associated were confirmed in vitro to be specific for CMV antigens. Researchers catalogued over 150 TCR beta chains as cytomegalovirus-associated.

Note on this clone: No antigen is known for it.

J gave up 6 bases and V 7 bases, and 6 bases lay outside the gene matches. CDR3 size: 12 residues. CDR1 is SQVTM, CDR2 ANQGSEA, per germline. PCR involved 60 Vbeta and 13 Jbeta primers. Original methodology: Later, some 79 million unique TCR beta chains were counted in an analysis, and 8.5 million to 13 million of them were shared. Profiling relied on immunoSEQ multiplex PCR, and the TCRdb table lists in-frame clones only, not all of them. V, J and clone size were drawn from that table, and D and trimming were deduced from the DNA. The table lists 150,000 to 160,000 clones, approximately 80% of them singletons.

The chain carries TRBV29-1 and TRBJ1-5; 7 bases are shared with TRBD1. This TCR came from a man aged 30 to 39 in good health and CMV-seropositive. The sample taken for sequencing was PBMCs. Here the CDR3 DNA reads TGCAGCGCTAACAGGGGCTCTCAGCCCCAGCATTTT. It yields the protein CSANRGSQPQHF.